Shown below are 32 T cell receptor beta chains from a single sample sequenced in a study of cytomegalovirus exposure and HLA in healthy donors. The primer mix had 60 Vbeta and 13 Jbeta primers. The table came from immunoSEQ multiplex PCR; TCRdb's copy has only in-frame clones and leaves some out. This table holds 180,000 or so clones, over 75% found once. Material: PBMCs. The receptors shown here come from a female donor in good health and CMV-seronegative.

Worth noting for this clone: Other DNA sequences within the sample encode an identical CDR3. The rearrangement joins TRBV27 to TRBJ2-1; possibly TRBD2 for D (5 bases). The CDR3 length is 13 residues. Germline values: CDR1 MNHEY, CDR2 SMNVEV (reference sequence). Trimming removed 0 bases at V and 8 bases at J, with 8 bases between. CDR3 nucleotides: TGTGCCAGCAGTTTATCGGGCGGGCATGAGCAGTTCTTC. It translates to CASSLSGGHEQFF.

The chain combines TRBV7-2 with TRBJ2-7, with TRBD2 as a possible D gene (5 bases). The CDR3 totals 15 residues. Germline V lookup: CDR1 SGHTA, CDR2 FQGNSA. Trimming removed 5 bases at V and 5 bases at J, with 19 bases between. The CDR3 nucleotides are TGTGCCAGCAGCAGAAGCGGAGGTAGTCCCGACGAGCAGTACTTC. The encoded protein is CASSRSGGSPDEQYF.

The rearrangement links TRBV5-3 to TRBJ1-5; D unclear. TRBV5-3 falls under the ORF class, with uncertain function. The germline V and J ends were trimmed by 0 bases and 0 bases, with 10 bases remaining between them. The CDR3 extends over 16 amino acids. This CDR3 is CARSLVEPYSNQPQHF. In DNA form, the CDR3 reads TGTGCCAGAAGCTTGGTTGAGCCCTATAGCAATCAGCCCCAGCATTTT.

CDR3 in DNA: TGTGCCAGCAGTGCCTTGGACAGGGGGGGTAGCAATCAGCCCCAGCATTTT. Encoded protein: CASSALDRGGSNQPQHF. This chain connects TRBV6-1 to TRBJ1-5; 10 nucleotides align to TRBD1. The germline V gene has CDR1 MNHNS and CDR2 SASEGT. The CDR3 contains 17 residues. V lost 4 bases to trimming and J lost 0 bases; unmatched junction nucleotides: 6.

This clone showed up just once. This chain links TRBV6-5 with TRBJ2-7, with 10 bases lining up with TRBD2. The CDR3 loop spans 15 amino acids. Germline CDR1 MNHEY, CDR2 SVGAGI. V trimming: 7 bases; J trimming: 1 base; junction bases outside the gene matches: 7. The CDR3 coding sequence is TGTGCCAGCAAAATGGGAGCGGGAGGGTCCTACGAGCAGTACTTC. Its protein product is CASKMGAGGSYEQYF.

CDR3: CASSLRQGYYEQYF. DNA for the CDR3: TGTGCCAGCAGCTTAAGGCAGGGGTACTACGAGCAGTACTTC. J is TRBJ2-5 and V is TRBV7-3, with D possibly TRBD1 on 6 matching bases. The J call may be mistaken, given a closer DNA end match to TRBJ2-7. CDR1 is SGHTA and CDR2 is FQGTGA in the germline V gene. The CDR3 runs to 14 residues.

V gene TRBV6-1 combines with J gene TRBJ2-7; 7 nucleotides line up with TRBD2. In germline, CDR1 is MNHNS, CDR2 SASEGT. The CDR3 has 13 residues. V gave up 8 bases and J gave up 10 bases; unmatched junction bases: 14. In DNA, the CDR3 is TGTGCCAGCGGTGGAGGGCGGGAGATCCGACAGTACTTC. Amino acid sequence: CASGGGREIRQYF.

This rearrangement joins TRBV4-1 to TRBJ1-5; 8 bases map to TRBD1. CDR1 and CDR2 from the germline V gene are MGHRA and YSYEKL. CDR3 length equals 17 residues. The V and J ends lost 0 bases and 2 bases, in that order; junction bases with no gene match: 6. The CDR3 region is CASSQDTTGVGNQPQHF. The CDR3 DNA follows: TGCGCCAGCAGCCAAGATACGACAGGGGTCGGCAATCAGCCCCAGCATTTT.

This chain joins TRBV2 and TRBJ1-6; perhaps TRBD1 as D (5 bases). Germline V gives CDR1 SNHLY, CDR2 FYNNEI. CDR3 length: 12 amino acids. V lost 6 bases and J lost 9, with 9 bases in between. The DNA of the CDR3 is TGTGCCAGCAGCCAGGGAATTTCACCCCTCCACTTT. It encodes CASSQGISPLHF.

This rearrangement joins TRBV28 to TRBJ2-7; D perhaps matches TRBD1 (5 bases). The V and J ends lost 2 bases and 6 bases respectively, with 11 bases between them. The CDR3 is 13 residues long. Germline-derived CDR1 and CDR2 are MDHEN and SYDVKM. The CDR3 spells CASSLGAGAEQYF. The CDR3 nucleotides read TGTGCCAGCAGTTTAGGGGCAGGCGCCGAGCAGTACTTC.

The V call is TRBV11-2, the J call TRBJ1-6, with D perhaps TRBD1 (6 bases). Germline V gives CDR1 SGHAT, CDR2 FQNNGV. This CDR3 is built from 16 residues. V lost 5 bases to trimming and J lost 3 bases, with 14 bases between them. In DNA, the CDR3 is TGTGCCAGCAGCGAGGGGGGGAGAAGCTATAATTCACCCCTCCACTTT. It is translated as CASSEGGRSYNSPLHF.

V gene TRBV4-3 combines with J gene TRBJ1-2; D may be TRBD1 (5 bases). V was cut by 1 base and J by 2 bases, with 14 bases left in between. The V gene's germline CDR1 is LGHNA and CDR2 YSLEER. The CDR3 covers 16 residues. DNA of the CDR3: TGCGCCAGCAGCCAAGCACCAGGGATGTTCAACTATGGCTACACCTTC. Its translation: CASSQAPGMFNYGYTF.

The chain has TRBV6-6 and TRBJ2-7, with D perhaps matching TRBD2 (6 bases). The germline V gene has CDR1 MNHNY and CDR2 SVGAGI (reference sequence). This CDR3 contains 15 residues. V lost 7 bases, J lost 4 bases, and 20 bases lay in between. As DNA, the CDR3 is TGTGCCAGCACCTCTTGGGGGGAGGTAATGTACGAGCAGTACTTC. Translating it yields CASTSWGEVMYEQYF.

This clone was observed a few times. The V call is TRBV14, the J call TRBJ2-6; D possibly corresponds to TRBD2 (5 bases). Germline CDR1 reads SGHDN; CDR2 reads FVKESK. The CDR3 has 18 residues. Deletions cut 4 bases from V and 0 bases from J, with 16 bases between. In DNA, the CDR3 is TGTGCCAGCAGCCGCCGGGGAGTTTATAGCTCTGGGGCCAACGTCCTGACTTTC. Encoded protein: CASSRRGVYSSGANVLTF.

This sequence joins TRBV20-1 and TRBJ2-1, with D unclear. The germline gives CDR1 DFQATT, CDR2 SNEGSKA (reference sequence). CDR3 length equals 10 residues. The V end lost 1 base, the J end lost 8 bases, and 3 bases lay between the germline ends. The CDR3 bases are TGCAGTGCTAGAGTCTATGAGCAGTTCTTC. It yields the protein CSARVYEQFF.

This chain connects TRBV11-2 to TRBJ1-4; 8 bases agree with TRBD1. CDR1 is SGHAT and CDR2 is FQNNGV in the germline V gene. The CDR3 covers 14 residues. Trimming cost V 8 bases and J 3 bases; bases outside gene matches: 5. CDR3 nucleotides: TGTGCCAGCGGACCGACAGGGGCTAATGAAAAACTGTTTTTT. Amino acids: CASGPTGANEKLFF.

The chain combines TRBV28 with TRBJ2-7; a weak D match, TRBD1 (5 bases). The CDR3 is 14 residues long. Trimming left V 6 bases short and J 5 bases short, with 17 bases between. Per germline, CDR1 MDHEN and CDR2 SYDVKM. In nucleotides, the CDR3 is TGTGCCAGCAGACAAGTCGAGACAGTCCACGAGCAGTACTTC. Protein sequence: CASRQVETVHEQYF.

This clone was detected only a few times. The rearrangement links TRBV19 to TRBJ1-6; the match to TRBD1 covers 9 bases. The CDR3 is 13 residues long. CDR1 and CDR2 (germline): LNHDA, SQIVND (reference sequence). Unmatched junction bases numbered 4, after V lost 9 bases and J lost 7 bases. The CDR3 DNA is TGTGCCAGCTGGGACAGGGTAAATTCACCCCTCCACTTT. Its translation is CASWDRVNSPLHF.

This CDR3 reads CASSQDEAGGPRNEQFF. CDR3 coding DNA: TGTGCCAGCAGCCAAGATGAAGCGGGAGGGCCTAGGAATGAGCAGTTCTTC. The chain employs TRBV4-2 and TRBJ2-1, with 10 bases identical to TRBD2. The CDR3 has 17 amino acids. The ends lost 0 bases at V and 7 bases at J; junction bases unmatched: 9. The V gene's germline CDR1 is LGHNA and CDR2 YNFKEQ.

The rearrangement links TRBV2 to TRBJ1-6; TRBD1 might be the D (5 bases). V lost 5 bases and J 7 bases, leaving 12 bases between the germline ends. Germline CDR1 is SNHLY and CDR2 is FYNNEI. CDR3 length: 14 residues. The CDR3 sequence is CASSTRGRNSPLHF. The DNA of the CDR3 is TGTGCCAGCAGTACCCGGGGGAGGAATTCACCCCTCCACTTT.

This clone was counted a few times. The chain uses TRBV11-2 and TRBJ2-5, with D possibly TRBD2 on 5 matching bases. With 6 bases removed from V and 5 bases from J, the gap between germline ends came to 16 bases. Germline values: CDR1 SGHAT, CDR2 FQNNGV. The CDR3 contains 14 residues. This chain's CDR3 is CASSFRRRVETQYF. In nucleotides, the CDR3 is TGTGCCAGCAGTTTTAGGAGGCGGGTGGAGACCCAGTACTTC.

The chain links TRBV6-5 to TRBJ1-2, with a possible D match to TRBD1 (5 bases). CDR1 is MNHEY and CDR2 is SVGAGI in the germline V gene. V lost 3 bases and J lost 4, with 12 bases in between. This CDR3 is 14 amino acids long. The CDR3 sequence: CASSYIRGGYGYTF. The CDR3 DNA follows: TGTGCCAGCAGTTATATTAGGGGAGGCTATGGCTACACCTTC.

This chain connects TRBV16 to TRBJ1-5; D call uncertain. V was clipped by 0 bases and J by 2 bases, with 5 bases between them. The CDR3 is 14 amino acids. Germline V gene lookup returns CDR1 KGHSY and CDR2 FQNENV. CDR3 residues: CASSQSGRNQPQHF. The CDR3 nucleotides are TGTGCCAGCAGCCAATCGGGCCGCAATCAGCCCCAGCATTTT.

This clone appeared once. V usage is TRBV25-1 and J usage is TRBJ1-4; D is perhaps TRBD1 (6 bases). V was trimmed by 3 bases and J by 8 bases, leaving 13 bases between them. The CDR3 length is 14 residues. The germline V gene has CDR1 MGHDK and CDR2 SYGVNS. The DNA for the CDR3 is TGTGCCAGCAGTGATTCAGGGGTAGTCGAAAAACTGTTTTTT. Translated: CASSDSGVVEKLFF.

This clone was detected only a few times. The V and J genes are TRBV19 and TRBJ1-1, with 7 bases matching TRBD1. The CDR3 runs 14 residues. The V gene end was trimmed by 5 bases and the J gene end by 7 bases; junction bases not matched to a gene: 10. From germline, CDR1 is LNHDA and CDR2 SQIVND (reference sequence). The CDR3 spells CASSLRGDQIEAFF. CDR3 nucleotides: TGTGCCAGTAGTCTCAGGGGGGATCAGATTGAAGCTTTCTTT.

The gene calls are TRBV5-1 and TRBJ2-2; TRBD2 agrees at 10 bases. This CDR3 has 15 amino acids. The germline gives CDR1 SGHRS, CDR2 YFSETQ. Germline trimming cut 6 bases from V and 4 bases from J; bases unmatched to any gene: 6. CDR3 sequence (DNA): TGCGCCAGCATGGGAATAGCGGGAGGCACCGGGGAGCTGTTTTTT. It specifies CASMGIAGGTGELFF.

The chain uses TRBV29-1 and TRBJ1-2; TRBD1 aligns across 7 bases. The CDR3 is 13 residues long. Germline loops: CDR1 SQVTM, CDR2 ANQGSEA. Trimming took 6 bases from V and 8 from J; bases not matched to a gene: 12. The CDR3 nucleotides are TGCAGCGTGGGGGACAGCCTAGTTTCCGGCTACACCTTC. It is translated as CSVGDSLVSGYTF. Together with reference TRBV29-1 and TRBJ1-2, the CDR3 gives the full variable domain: SAVISQKPSRDICQRGTSLTIQCQVDSQVTMMFWYRQQPGQSLTLIATANQGSEATYESGFVIDKFPISRPNLTFSTLTVSNMSPEDSSIYLCSVGDSLVSGYTFGSGTRLTVV.

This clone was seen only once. CDR3 sequence (DNA): TGTGCCAGCAGTGTGGCGGGGGGACAGAATCACTACGAGCAGTACTTC. It specifies CASSVAGGQNHYEQYF. The chain recombines TRBV27 with TRBJ2-7; TRBD2 is a possible D gene (8 bases). Germline V gene data show CDR1 as MNHEY and CDR2 as SMNVEV (reference sequence). V shed 5 bases and J shed 3 bases, with 20 bases lying between them. This CDR3 contains 16 residues.

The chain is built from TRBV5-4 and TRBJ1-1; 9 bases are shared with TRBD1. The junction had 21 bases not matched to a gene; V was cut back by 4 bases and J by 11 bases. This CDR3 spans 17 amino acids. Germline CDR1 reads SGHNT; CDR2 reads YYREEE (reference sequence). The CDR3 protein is CASSDGTGSSTLNRAFF. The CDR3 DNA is TGTGCCAGCAGCGACGGGACAGGGAGTTCTACCCTGAATCGTGCTTTCTTT.

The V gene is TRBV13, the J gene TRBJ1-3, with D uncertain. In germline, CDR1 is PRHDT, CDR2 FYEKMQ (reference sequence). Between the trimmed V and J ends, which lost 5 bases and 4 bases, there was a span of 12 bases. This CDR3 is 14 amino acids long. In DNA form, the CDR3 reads TGTGCCAGCAGCACCCGGATGGAGGGAAACACCATATATTTT. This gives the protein CASSTRMEGNTIYF.

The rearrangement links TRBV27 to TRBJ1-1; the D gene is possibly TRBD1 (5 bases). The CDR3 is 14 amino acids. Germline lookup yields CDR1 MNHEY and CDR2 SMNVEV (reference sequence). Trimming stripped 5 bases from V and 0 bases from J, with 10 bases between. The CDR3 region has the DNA TGTGCCAGCAGTGGAACCAGGGTGAACACTGAAGCTTTCTTT. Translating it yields CASSGTRVNTEAFF.

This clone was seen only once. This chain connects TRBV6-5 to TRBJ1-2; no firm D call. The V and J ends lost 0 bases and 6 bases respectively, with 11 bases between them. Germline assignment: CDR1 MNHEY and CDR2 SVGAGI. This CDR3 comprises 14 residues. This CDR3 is CASSYSASSDGYTF. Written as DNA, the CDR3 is TGTGCCAGCAGTTACTCGGCATCTTCCGATGGCTACACCTTC.